This passage covers 21 T cell receptor beta chains from one sample sequenced in a study of blood T cell repertoires in COVID-19 (dated by TCRdb to about 2020). Library preparation used the immunoSEQ multiplex PCR assay. This immuneACCESS table, as held by TCRdb, lists in-frame sequences with V and J called but not all clones. Of the missing ones, under half trace to an unresolved V gene in checked studies; the others have no known cause. This sample holds about 260,000 clones; 86% were observed only once. The ten largest clones take up 2% to 2.5% of the sample. The sequencing input was PBMCs or T cells enriched from blood (not recorded which). Receptors originate from a woman aged 50 to 60 who had recovered from COVID-19.

This clone was observed once. The CDR3 bases are TGTGCCAGCAGTTTAGCCAGGAACACTGAAGCTTTCTTT. It encodes CASSLARNTEAFF. This chain links TRBV12-3 or TRBV12-4 with TRBJ1-1; unclear D gene. Trimming took off 0 bases at V and 1 base at J, with 3 bases between the two ends. CDR3 size: 13 residues.

The chain joins TRBV7-8 to TRBJ2-5, with D uncertain. This CDR3 comprises 14 residues. Germline V gene lookup returns CDR1 SGHVS and CDR2 FQNEAQ. Trimming left V 0 bases short and J 1 base short, with 6 bases between. CDR3 nucleotide sequence: TGTGCCAGCAGCTTAGCGATACTCCAAGAGACCCAGTACTTC. Translation gives CASSLAILQETQYF.

The CDR3 DNA sequence: TGTGCCTGGGTCATTGACAGCCAGCCGAAGGATACGCAGTATTTT. Its translation: CAWVIDSQPKDTQYF. The rearrangement uses TRBV30 and TRBJ2-3; a weak D match, TRBD1 (5 bases). The CDR3 extends over 15 amino acids. The V gene's germline CDR1 is GTSNPN and CDR2 SVGIG (reference sequence). The V and J ends lost 5 bases and 6 bases respectively, with 21 bases between them.

The CDR3, as DNA: TGCGCCAGCAGCTTGGCGGCAGGGGGTAACAATGAGCAGTTCTTC. Protein: CASSLAAGGNNEQFF. V is TRBV5-1 and J is TRBJ2-1; 7 nucleotides line up with TRBD1. Germline V gene sequence: CDR1 SGHRS, CDR2 YFSETQ. CDR3 length equals 15 residues. Trimming took 0 bases from V and 5 from J; bases not matched to a gene: 5.

The rearrangement links TRBV5-1 to TRBJ1-1; no clear D gene. V gave up 5 bases and J gave up 3 bases, with 8 bases separating them. The CDR3 is 12 amino acids. In germline, CDR1 is SGHRS, CDR2 YFSETQ. DNA for the CDR3: TGCGCCAGCAGTAAACGGGACACTGAAGCTTTCTTT. Protein sequence: CASSKRDTEAFF.

The V and J genes are TRBV11-1 and TRBJ2-3; D is ambiguous. V was trimmed by 5 bases and J by 4 bases, leaving 4 bases between them. CDR3 length equals 11 residues. In germline, CDR1 is SGHAT, CDR2 FQDESV (reference sequence). The CDR3 DNA sequence: TGTGCCAGCAGCCTTTCAGATACGCAGTATTTT. This sequence encodes CASSLSDTQYF. The whole variable domain, remainder taken from reference TRBV11-1 and TRBJ2-3, is EAEVAQSPRYKITEKSQAVAFWCDPISGHATLYWYRQILGQGPELLVQFQDESVVDDSQLPKDRFSAERLKGVDSTLKIQPAELGDSAMYLCASSLSDTQYFGPGTRLTVL.

The V gene is TRBV6-2 or TRBV6-3, the J gene TRBJ2-7; TRBD2 agrees at 7 bases. Germline-derived CDR1 and CDR2 are MNHEY and SVGEGT. CDR3 length: 16 residues. V dropped 2 bases and J dropped 1; count of bases not matched to a gene: 8. The CDR3 is CASSYRASGRSYEQYF. In DNA, the CDR3 is TGTGCCAGCAGTTACCGGGCTAGCGGAAGGTCCTACGAGCAGTACTTC.

The genes are TRBV24-1 and TRBJ1-4; D remains ambiguous. Germline-derived CDR1 and CDR2 are KGHDR and SFDVKD. The CDR3 is 12 residues long. Trimming removed 9 bases from V and 7 bases from J, with 11 bases in between. The CDR3 loop reads CATAGVGEKLFF. CDR3 in DNA: TGTGCCACCGCTGGAGTAGGTGAAAAACTGTTTTTT.

This sequence joins TRBV19 and TRBJ1-1, with D hard to call. Trimming shortened V by 5 bases and J by 0 bases, and 13 bases separated the two germline ends. The CDR3 spans 15 residues. Germline V gives CDR1 LNHDA, CDR2 SQIVND (reference sequence). The CDR3 DNA is TGTGCCAGTAGTCCCCCCAGCGTCATGAACACTGAAGCTTTCTTT. Translation: CASSPPSVMNTEAFF.

The V gene is TRBV3-1 (or the pseudogene TRBV3-2), the J gene TRBJ1-1; no firm D call. CDR3 length: 13 amino acids. The V gene lost 4 bases and the J gene lost 0 bases, with 6 bases spanning the gap. CDR1 LGHDT and CDR2 YNNKEL come from the germline V gene (reference sequence). This CDR3 reads CASSLGVNTEAFF. CDR3 DNA sequence: TGTGCCAGCAGCCTCGGGGTGAACACTGAAGCTTTCTTT.

The chain has TRBV4-3 and TRBJ1-6; perhaps TRBD1 as D (5 bases). The CDR3 runs to 16 residues. V lost 1 base and J 4 bases, leaving 11 bases between the germline ends. Germline V CDR1 and CDR2: LGHNA, YSLEER. CDR3 amino acids: CASSQGGKGYNSPLHF. The CDR3 region has the DNA TGCGCCAGCAGCCAAGGGGGTAAGGGGTATAATTCACCCCTCCACTTT.

This chain links TRBV7-9 with TRBJ1-6; 7 bases are shared with TRBD1. Germline CDR1 SEHNR, CDR2 FQNEAQ (reference sequence). This CDR3 contains 15 residues. Losses at the gene ends were 0 bases for V and 5 bases for J; bases not matched to a gene: 1. The CDR3 DNA reads TGTGCCAGCAGCTTAGCGGGGACAGATAATTCACCCCTCCACTTT. Residues: CASSLAGTDNSPLHF.

CDR3 nucleotide sequence: TGTGCCAGCAGCGACCCGGGCCGTAGAATAAGGGGCTATGGCTACACCTTC. Amino acid sequence: CASSDPGRRIRGYGYTF. The V and J genes are TRBV11-2 and TRBJ1-2, with D possibly TRBD1 on 5 matching bases. The CDR3 sequence is 17 residues long. Germline CDR1 is SGHAT and CDR2 is FQNNGV. Trimming left V 5 bases short and J 4 bases short, with 23 bases between.

The V and J genes are TRBV4-1 and TRBJ1-2; no firm D call. Germline V gene data show CDR1 as MGHRA and CDR2 as YSYEKL. The CDR3 spans 12 residues. The V end was cut by 6 bases, the J end by 4 bases, with 9 bases between. DNA for the CDR3: TGCGCCAGCAGAGACCTAGGCTATGGCTACACCTTC. Residues: CASRDLGYGYTF.

The chain has TRBV14 and TRBJ1-1; no definite D call. V lost 3 bases to trimming and J lost 0 bases, with 5 bases between them. CDR3 length equals 13 residues. Germline V gives CDR1 SGHDN, CDR2 FVKESK. As DNA, the CDR3 is TGTGCCAGCAGCCAGACATTGAACACTGAAGCTTTCTTT. It codes for CASSQTLNTEAFF. Full variable domain (remainder filled in from reference TRBV14 and TRBJ1-1): EAGVTQFPSHSVIEKGQTVTLRCDPISGHDNLYWYRRVMGKEIKFLLHFVKESKQDESGMPNNRFLAERTGGTYSTLKVQPAELEDSGVYFCASSQTLNTEAFFGQGTRLTVV.

This chain links TRBV9 with TRBJ2-5; 8 bases fit TRBD1. CDR1 is SGDLS and CDR2 is YYNGEE in the germline V gene. The CDR3 runs to 15 residues. The V and J ends lost 4 bases and 5 bases, in that order; junction bases with no gene match: 10. The CDR3 loop reads CASSTQGAQGETQYF. CDR3 in DNA: TGTGCCAGCAGCACCCAGGGGGCGCAGGGGGAGACCCAGTACTTC.

The genes are TRBV10-3 and TRBJ1-4; D unclear. This CDR3 is 15 amino acids long. Trimming left V 10 bases short and J 0 bases short, with 15 bases between. CDR1 is ENHRY, CDR2 SYGVKD, per germline. Here the CDR3 DNA reads TGTGCCACCCGCCGGACGGAGGCAACTAATGAAAAACTGTTTTTT. Protein: CATRRTEATNEKLFF.

The genes are TRBV5-1 and TRBJ2-5; 7 nucleotides match TRBD2. Germline V lookup: CDR1 SGHRS, CDR2 YFSETQ. CDR3 length equals 15 residues. V lost 0 bases and J lost 5; bases outside the gene matches: 7. This CDR3 is CASSLGLAGKETQYF. The CDR3 DNA follows: TGCGCCAGCAGCTTGGGACTAGCCGGGAAGGAGACCCAGTACTTC.

The chain recombines TRBV9 with TRBJ2-4; D is perhaps TRBD2 (6 bases). Germline V gene sequence: CDR1 SGDLS, CDR2 YYNGEE. This CDR3 contains 15 residues. Trimming shortened V by 3 bases and J by 5 bases, and 15 bases separated the two germline ends. The DNA of the CDR3 is TGTGCCAGCAGCGCCAACGCGGGGCCCCAAAACATTCAGTACTTC. Its translation is CASSANAGPQNIQYF. Supplemented by reference TRBV9 and TRBJ2-4, the full variable domain reads DSGVTQTPKHLITATGQRVTLRCSPRSGDLSVYWYQQSLDQGLQFLIQYYNGEERAKGNILERFSAQQFPDLHSELNLSSLELGDSALYFCASSANAGPQNIQYFGAGTRLSVL.

The chain recombines TRBV27 with TRBJ1-4; weak D call: TRBD1 (5 bases). Germline CDR1 is MNHEY and CDR2 is SMNVEV (reference sequence). V was trimmed by 6 bases and J by 8 bases, leaving 13 bases between them. This CDR3 contains 13 residues. The CDR3: CASSLGVHEKLFF. The CDR3 region has the DNA TGTGCCAGCAGCCTAGGGGTTCACGAAAAACTGTTTTTT. Complete variable domain (other parts from reference TRBV27 and TRBJ1-4): EAQVTQNPRYLITVTGKKLTVTCSQNMNHEYMSWYRQDPGLGLRQIYYSMNVEVTDKGDVPEGYKVSRKEKRNFPLILESPSPNQTSLYFCASSLGVHEKLFFGSGTQLSVL.

The CDR3 DNA reads TGTGCCACCAGCAGGAGCGGGGTCCGCAATCAGCCCCAGCATTTT. This sequence encodes CATSRSGVRNQPQHF. This sequence joins TRBV15 and TRBJ1-5; D not certain. Germline CDR1 and CDR2: LNHNV and YYDKDF (reference sequence). V gave up 3 bases and J gave up 2 bases, with 11 bases separating them. This CDR3 has 15 amino acids.